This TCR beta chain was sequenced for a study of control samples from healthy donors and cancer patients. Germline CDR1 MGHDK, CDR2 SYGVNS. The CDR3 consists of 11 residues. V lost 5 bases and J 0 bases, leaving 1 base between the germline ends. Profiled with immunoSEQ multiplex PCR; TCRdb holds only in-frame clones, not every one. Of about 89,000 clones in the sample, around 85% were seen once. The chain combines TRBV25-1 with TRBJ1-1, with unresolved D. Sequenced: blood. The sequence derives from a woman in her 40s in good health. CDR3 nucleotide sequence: TGTGCCAGCAGTATGAACACTGAAGCTTTCTTT. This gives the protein CASSMNTEAFF. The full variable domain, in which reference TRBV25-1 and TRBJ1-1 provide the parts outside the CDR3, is EADIYQTPRYLVIGTGKKITLECSQTMGHDKMYWYQQDPGMELHLIHYSYGVNSTEKGDLSSESTVSRIRTEHFPLTLESARPSHTSQYLCASSMNTEAFFGQGTRLTVV.